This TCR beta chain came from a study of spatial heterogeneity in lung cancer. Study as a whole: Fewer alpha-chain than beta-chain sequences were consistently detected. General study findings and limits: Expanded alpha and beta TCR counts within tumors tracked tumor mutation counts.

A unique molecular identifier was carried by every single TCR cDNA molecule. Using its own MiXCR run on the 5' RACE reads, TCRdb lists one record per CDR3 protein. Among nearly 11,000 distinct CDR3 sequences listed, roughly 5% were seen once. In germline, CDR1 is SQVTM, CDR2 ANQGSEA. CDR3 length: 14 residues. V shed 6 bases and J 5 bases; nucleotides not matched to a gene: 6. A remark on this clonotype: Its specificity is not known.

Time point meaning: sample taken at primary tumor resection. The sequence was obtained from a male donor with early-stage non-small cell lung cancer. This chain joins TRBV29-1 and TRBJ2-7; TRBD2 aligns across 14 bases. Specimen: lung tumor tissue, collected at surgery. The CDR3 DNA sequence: TGCAGCGTGAGACTAGCGGGAGGGTCCGACGAGCAGTACTTC. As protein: CSVRLAGGSDEQYF.